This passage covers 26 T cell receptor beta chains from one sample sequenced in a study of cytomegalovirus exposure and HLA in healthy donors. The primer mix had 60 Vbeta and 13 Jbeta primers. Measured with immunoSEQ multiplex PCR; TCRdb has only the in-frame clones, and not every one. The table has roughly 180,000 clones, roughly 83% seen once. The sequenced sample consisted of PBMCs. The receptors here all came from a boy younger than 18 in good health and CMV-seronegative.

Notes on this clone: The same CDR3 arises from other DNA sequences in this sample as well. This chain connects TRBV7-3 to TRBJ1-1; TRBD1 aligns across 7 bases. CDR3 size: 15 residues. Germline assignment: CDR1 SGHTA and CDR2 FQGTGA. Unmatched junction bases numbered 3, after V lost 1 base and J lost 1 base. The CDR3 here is CASSLIRQGNTEAFF. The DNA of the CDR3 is TGTGCCAGCAGCTTAATAAGACAGGGGAACACTGAAGCTTTCTTT.

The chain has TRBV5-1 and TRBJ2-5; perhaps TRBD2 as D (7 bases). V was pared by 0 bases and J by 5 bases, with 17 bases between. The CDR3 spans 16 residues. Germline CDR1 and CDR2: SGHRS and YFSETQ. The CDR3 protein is CASSLAVGGPGETQYF. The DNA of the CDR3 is TGCGCCAGCAGCTTGGCTGTGGGGGGGCCGGGGGAGACCCAGTACTTC. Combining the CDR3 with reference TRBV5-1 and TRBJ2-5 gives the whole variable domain KAGVTQTPRYLIKTRGQQVTLSCSPISGHRSVSWYQQTPGQGLQFLFEYFSETQRNKGNFPGRFSGRQFSNSRSEMNVSTLELGDSALYLCASSLAVGGPGETQYFGPGTRLLVL.

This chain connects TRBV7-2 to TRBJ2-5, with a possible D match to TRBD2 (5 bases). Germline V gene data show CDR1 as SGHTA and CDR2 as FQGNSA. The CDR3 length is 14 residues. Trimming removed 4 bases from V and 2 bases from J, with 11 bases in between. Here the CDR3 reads CASSSGLIQETQYF. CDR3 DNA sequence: TGTGCCAGCAGCTCCGGACTGATACAAGAGACCCAGTACTTC.

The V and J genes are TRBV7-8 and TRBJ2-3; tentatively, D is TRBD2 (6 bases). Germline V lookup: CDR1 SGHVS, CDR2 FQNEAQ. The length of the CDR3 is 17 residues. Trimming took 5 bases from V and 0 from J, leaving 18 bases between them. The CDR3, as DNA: TGTGCCAGCAGCCCCATCCGTCAGGGACTTAGCACAGATACGCAGTATTTT. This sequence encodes CASSPIRQGLSTDTQYF.

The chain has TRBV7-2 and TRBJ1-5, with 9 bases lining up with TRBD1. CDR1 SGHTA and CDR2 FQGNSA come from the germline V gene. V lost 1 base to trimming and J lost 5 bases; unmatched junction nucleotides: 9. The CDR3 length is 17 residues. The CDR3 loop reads CASSLDDRGGFHQPQHF. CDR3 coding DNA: TGTGCCAGCAGCTTAGATGACAGGGGGGGTTTCCATCAGCCCCAGCATTTT.

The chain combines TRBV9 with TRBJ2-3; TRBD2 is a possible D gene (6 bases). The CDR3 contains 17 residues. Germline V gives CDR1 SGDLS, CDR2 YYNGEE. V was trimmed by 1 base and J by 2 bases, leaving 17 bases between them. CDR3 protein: CASSVSGRGLYTDTQYF. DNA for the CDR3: TGTGCCAGCAGCGTAAGTGGGCGGGGCTTATACACAGATACGCAGTATTTT.

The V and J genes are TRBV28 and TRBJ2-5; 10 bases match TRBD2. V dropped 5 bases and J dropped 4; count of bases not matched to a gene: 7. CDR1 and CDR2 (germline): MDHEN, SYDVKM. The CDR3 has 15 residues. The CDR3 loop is CASSRPIAGGETQYF. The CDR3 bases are TGTGCCAGCAGTCGCCCTATAGCGGGGGGAGAGACCCAGTACTTC.

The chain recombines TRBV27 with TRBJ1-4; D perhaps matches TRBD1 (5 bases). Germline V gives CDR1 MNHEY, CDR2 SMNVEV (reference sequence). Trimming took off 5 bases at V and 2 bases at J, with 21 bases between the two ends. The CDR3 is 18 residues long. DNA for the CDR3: TGTGCCAGCAGTGATAAATTCAGGGTTAGGGCGACTAATGAAAAACTGTTTTTT. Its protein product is CASSDKFRVRATNEKLFF.

As DNA, the CDR3 is TGTGCCAGCAGCTATTCAAACACCGGGGAGCTGTTTTTT. Amino acids: CASSYSNTGELFF. The gene calls are TRBV7-3 and TRBJ2-2, with D uncertain. V shed 4 bases and J shed 2 bases, with 5 bases lying between them. Germline assignment: CDR1 SGHTA and CDR2 FQGTGA. The CDR3 is 13 residues long.

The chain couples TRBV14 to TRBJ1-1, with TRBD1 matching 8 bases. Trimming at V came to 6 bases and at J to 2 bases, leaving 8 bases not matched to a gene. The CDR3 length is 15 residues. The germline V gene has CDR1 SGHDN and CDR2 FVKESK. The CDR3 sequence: CASSRTGGQNTEAFF. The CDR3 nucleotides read TGTGCCAGCAGTCGAACAGGGGGACAAAACACTGAAGCTTTCTTT. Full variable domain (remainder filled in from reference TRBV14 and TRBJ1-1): EAGVTQFPSHSVIEKGQTVTLRCDPISGHDNLYWYRRVMGKEIKFLLHFVKESKQDESGMPNNRFLAERTGGTYSTLKVQPAELEDSGVYFCASSRTGGQNTEAFFGQGTRLTVV.

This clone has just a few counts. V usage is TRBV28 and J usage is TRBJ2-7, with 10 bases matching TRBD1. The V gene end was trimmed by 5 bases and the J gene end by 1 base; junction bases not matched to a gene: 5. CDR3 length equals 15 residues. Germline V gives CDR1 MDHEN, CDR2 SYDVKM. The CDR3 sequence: CASSVTGGRSYEQYF. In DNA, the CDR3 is TGTGCCAGCAGTGTGACAGGGGGCAGGTCCTACGAGCAGTACTTC. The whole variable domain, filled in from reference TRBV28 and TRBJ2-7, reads DVKVTQSSRYLVKRTGEKVFLECVQDMDHENMFWYRQDPGLGLRLIYFSYDVKMKEKGDIPEGYSVSREKKERFSLILESASTNQTSMYLCASSVTGGRSYEQYFGPGTRLTVT.

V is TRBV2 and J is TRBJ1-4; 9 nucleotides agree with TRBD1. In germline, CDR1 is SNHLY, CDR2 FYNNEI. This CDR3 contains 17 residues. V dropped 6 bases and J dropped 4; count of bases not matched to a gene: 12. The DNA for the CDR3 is TGTGCCAGCAGACGTATCCGGGACAGGGTTATTAATGAAAAACTGTTTTTT. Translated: CASRRIRDRVINEKLFF. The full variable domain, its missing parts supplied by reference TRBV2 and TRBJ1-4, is EPEVTQTPSHQVTQMGQEVILRCVPISNHLYFYWYRQILGQKVEFLVSFYNNEISEKSEIFDDQFSVERPDGSNFTLKIRSTKLEDSAMYFCASRRIRDRVINEKLFFGSGTQLSVL.

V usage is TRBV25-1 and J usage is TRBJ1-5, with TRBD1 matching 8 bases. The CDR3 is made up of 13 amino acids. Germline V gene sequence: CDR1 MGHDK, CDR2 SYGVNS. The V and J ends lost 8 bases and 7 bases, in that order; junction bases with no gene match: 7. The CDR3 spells CASADRERQPQHF. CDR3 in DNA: TGTGCCAGCGCGGACAGGGAAAGGCAGCCCCAGCATTTT.

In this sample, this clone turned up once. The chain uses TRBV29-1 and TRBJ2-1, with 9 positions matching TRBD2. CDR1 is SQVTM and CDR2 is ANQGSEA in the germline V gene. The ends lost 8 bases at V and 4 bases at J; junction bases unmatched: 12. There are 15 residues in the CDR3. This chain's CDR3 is CSIRTSVQPYNEQFF. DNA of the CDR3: TGCAGCATCAGGACTAGCGTACAACCTTACAATGAGCAGTTCTTC.

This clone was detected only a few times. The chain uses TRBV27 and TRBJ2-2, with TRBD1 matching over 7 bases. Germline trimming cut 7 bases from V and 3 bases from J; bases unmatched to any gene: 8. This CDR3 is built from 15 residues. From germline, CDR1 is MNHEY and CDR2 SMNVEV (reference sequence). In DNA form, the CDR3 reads TGTGCCAGCATAAATCTGACAGGGTACACCGGGGAGCTGTTTTTT. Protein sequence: CASINLTGYTGELFF.

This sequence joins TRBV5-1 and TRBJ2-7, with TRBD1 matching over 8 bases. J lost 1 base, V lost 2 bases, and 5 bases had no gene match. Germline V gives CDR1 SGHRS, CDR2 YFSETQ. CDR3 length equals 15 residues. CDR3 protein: CASSFIGTGSYEQYF. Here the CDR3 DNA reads TGCGCCAGCAGCTTCATCGGGACAGGATCCTACGAGCAGTACTTC.

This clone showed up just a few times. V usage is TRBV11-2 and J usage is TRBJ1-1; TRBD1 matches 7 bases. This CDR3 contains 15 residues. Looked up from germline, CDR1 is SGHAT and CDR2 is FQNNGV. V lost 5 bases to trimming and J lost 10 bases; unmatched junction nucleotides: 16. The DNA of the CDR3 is TGTGCCAGCAGCCCATTAAGGGGGCGAGGCTTTGTAGCTTTCTTT. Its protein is CASSPLRGRGFVAFF.

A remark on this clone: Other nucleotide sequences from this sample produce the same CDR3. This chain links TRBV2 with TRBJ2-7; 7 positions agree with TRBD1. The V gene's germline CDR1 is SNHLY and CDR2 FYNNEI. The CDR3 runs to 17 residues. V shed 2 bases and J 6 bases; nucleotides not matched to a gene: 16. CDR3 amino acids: CASSETGYGDSDGEQYF. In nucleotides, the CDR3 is TGTGCCAGCAGTGAAACGGGGTACGGGGACAGTGATGGCGAGCAGTACTTC.

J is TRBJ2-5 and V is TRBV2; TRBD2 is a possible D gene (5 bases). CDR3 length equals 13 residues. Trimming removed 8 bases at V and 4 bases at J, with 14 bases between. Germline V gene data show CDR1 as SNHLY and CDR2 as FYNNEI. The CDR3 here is CASSPEGPETQYF. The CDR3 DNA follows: TGTGCCAGCTCCCCCGAGGGCCCAGAGACCCAGTACTTC.

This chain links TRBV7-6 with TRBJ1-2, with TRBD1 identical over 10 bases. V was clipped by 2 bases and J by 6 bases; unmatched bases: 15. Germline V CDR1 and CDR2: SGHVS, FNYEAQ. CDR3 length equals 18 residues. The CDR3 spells CASSLLPPEVGQGNGYTF. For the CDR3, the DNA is TGTGCCAGCAGCTTACTCCCGCCCGAGGTGGGACAGGGGAATGGCTACACCTTC.

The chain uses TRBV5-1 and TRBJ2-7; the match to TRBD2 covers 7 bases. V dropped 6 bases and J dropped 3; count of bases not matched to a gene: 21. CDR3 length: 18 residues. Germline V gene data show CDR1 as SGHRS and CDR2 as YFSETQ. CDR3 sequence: CASKIRTNQLALNYEQYF. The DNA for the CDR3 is TGCGCCAGCAAAATTCGAACCAACCAACTAGCGCTGAACTACGAGCAGTACTTC.

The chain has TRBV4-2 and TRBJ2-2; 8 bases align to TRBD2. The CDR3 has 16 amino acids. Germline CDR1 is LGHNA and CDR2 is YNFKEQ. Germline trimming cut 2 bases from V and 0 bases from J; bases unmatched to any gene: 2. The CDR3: CASSQKGLANTGELFF. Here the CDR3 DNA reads TGTGCCAGCAGCCAAAAGGGACTAGCGAACACCGGGGAGCTGTTTTTT.

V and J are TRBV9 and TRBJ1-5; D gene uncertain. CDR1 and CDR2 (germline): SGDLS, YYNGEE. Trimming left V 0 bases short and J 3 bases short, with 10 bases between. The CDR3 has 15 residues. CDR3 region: CASSVGGEFNQPQHF. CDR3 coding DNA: TGTGCCAGCAGCGTAGGCGGCGAATTCAATCAGCCCCAGCATTTT.

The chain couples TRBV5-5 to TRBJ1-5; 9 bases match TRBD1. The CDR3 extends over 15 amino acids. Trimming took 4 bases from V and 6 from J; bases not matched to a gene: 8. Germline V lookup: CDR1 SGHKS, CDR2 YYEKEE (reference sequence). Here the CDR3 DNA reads TGTGCCAGCAGCCCTACAGGGGGCTCTGTTCAGCCCCAGCATTTT. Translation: CASSPTGGSVQPQHF.

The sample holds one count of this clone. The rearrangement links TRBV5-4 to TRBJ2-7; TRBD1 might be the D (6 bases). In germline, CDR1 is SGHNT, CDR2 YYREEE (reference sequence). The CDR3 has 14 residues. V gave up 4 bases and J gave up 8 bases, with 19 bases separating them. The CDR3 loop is CASSPVDSGVKQYF. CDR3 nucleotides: TGTGCCAGCAGCCCCGTGGACAGTGGGGTCAAGCAGTACTTC.

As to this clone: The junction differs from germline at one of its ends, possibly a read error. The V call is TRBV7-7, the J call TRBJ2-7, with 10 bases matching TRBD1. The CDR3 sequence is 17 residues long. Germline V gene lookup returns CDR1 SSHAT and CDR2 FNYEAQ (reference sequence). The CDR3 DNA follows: TGTGCTAGCAGCCCACGACCTCCTGGACAGGGGGTATACGAGCAGTACTTC. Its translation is CASSPRPPGQGVYEQYF.